One sample yielded the 5 T cell receptor beta chains listed below, sequenced in a study of shared clonotypes between healthy human individuals (dated by TCRdb to 2020 to 2022). The method behind the library was the immunoSEQ multiplex PCR assay. TCRdb took this table from immuneACCESS and kept in-frame rearrangements with V and J called. Such tables lack part of the clones; where checked against another copy, unresolved V genes explain under half of the gap, and the rest is unexplained. This sample lists 2 million to 2.5 million clones; 92% were detected once. The ten largest clones take up around 0.38% of the sample. Sequences were obtained from naive CD4+ T cells from PBMCs. The cell subset or site label corresponds to: CD45RA+ positively selected. The receptors stem from a man in his late teens or twenties in good health. Some clones in this sample may be carry-over from other donors' samples.

With respect to this clone: Other DNA sequences in the sample encode the same CDR3. The CDR3 reads CASSRTSGSTDTQYF. CDR3 bases: TGTGCCAGCAGCCGGACTAGCGGGAGCACAGATACGCAGTATTTT. This chain links TRBV28 with TRBJ2-3; 11 bases agree with TRBD2. The length of the CDR3 is 15 residues. Germline trimming cut 6 bases from V and 0 bases from J; bases unmatched to any gene: 2. Germline V gene lookup returns CDR1 MDHEN and CDR2 SYDVKM.

The J gene is TRBJ2-4, the V gene TRBV6-1; D is unclear. Germline CDR1 and CDR2: MNHNS and SASEGT. Deletions cut 2 bases from V and 0 bases from J, with 11 bases between. The CDR3 has 16 amino acids. The CDR3 DNA reads TGTGCCAGCAGTGAAAGGGTTTGGGAAGCCAAAAACATTCAGTACTTC. Translated, it gives CASSERVWEAKNIQYF.

The V and J genes are TRBV6-6 and TRBJ2-7, with D unclear. Germline CDR1 MNHNY, CDR2 SVGAGI (reference sequence). Trimming cost V 7 bases and J 5 bases, with 15 bases left between them. The CDR3 contains 13 residues. CDR3 sequence: CASIPERTDEQYF. DNA of the CDR3: TGTGCCAGCATCCCTGAGCGTACGGACGAGCAGTACTTC.

In its sample, this clone was seen once. The chain links TRBV5-1 to TRBJ2-2; tentatively, D is TRBD1 or TRBD2 (5 bases each). The CDR3 loop spans 18 amino acids. V dropped 4 bases and J dropped 1 base, with 20 bases sitting between them. The V gene's germline CDR1 is SGHRS and CDR2 YFSETQ. The CDR3 region is CASSPPRGAAKNTGELFF. The CDR3 DNA sequence: TGCGCCAGCAGCCCGCCCAGAGGGGCAGCCAAGAACACCGGGGAGCTGTTTTTT.

The chain uses TRBV18 and TRBJ2-3; D could derive from TRBD1 or TRBD2 (6 bases each). The CDR3 has 15 amino acids. Germline V gene data show CDR1 as KGHSH and CDR2 as LQKENI. Trimming took off 4 bases at V and 2 bases at J, with 13 bases between the two ends. CDR3 nucleotide sequence: TGTGCCAGCTCACTGACTAGGGGGAACACAGATACGCAGTATTTT. It encodes CASSLTRGNTDTQYF. The full variable domain, in which reference TRBV18 and TRBJ2-3 provide the parts outside the CDR3, is NAGVMQNPRHLVRRRGQEARLRCSPMKGHSHVYWYRQLPEEGLKFMVYLQKENIIDESGMPKERFSAEFPKEGPSILRIQQVVRGDSAAYFCASSLTRGNTDTQYFGPGTRLTVL.